The rows below give T cell receptor beta chains drawn from one sample of a study of OX40 agonist ivuxolimab in advanced cancers. Repertoires were generated with immunoSEQ multiplex PCR, while TCRdb's copy carries only in-frame clones and drops some. The repertoire includes approximately 59,000 clones, about 87% of them detected once, and under 4% sits in the top ten. The input for sequencing was CD4+ or CD8+ T cells sorted from blood, taken in a trial of the OX40 agonist ivuxolimab. The origin of the receptors is an adult with an advanced solid tumor such as melanoma, head and neck, liver or kidney cancer. Each CDR3 is given with its conserved first and last residue. Fields, in order: clone size, CDR3 length, V gene, J gene, CDR3 protein. The size entry is marked missing in some rows and otherwise reads once, few, many or a size class.

clone size: once; CDR3 length: 15; V gene: TRBV5-1; J gene: TRBJ2-6; CDR3 protein: CASSLWGLGANVLTF
clone size: -; CDR3 length: 16; V gene: TRBV10-1; J gene: TRBJ2-3; CDR3 protein: CASSDTLGRGTDTQYF
clone size: once; CDR3 length: 13; V gene: TRBV19; J gene: TRBJ2-1; CDR3 protein: CASSIPDNNEQFF
clone size: -; CDR3 length: 14; V gene: TRBV7-2; J gene: TRBJ2-1; CDR3 protein: CASSQTSGRYEQFF
clone size: -; CDR3 length: 15; V gene: TRBV5-4; J gene: TRBJ2-5; CDR3 protein: CASSSSGTSGRAQYF
clone size: -; CDR3 length: 12; V gene: TRBV28; J gene: TRBJ1-5; CDR3 protein: CASSLRVQPQHF
clone size: -; CDR3 length: 13; V gene: TRBV5-1; J gene: TRBJ2-5; CDR3 protein: CASSFERESSQYF
clone size: -; CDR3 length: 15; V gene: TRBV30; J gene: TRBJ2-7; CDR3 protein: CAWRDRARDSYEQYF
clone size: -; CDR3 length: 13; V gene: TRBV18; J gene: TRBJ2-7; CDR3 protein: CASSPPEGNEQYF
clone size: -; CDR3 length: 13; V gene: TRBV18; J gene: TRBJ2-2; CDR3 protein: CASSPGETGELFF
clone size: once; CDR3 length: 14; V gene: TRBV28; J gene: TRBJ1-2; CDR3 protein: CASTPGGLTYGYTF
clone size: -; CDR3 length: 16; V gene: TRBV10-1; J gene: TRBJ2-3; CDR3 protein: CASSYATSGHTDTQYF
clone size: -; CDR3 length: 16; V gene: TRBV27; J gene: TRBJ1-6; CDR3 protein: CASSPHRGEAPSPLHF
clone size: -; CDR3 length: 14; V gene: TRBV2; J gene: TRBJ2-7; CDR3 protein: CASSLARSSYEQYF
clone size: -; CDR3 length: 16; V gene: TRBV7-9; J gene: TRBJ2-3; CDR3 protein: CASRPDRVANTDTQYF
clone size: -; CDR3 length: 13; V gene: TRBV2; J gene: TRBJ1-2; CDR3 protein: CASSEIGSYGYTF
clone size: few; CDR3 length: 15; V gene: TRBV5-1; J gene: TRBJ2-7; CDR3 protein: CASSFASGYAYEQYF
clone size: -; CDR3 length: 14; V gene: TRBV2; J gene: TRBJ1-1; CDR3 protein: CASLAGLGLTEAFF
clone size: -; CDR3 length: 17; V gene: TRBV23-1; J gene: TRBJ1-3; CDR3 protein: CASSQEGTVPKGNTIYF
clone size: -; CDR3 length: 15; V gene: TRBV6-6; J gene: TRBJ2-7; CDR3 protein: CASSYVGTNRYEQYF
clone size: -; CDR3 length: 12; V gene: TRBV6-1; J gene: TRBJ2-3; CDR3 protein: CASSENGGTQYF
clone size: -; CDR3 length: 12; V gene: TRBV30; J gene: TRBJ2-2; CDR3 protein: CARTANTGELFF
clone size: -; CDR3 length: 12; V gene: TRBV30; J gene: TRBJ2-5; CDR3 protein: CAWTQDQETQYF
clone size: -; CDR3 length: 14; V gene: TRBV2; J gene: TRBJ1-2; CDR3 protein: CASSEPPGQRGYTF
clone size: -; CDR3 length: 15; V gene: TRBV7-7; J gene: TRBJ2-5; CDR3 protein: CASSKTGLRGETQYF
clone size: -; CDR3 length: 14; V gene: TRBV2; J gene: TRBJ2-2; CDR3 protein: CASLTGTDTGELFF
clone size: -; CDR3 length: 11; V gene: TRBV10-3; J gene: TRBJ2-1; CDR3 protein: CAISRANEQFF
clone size: -; CDR3 length: 13; V gene: TRBV7-3; J gene: TRBJ2-2; CDR3 protein: CASSSPNTGELFF
clone size: -; CDR3 length: 16; V gene: TRBV27; J gene: TRBJ2-7; CDR3 protein: CASSFDGYLSSYEQYF
clone size: -; CDR3 length: 15; V gene: TRBV27; J gene: TRBJ2-1; CDR3 protein: CASSLLAGGEGEQFF
clone size: once; CDR3 length: 13; V gene: TRBV29-1; J gene: TRBJ2-1; CDR3 protein: CSVTGLAGEVGFF
clone size: -; CDR3 length: 14; V gene: TRBV28; J gene: TRBJ2-1; CDR3 protein: CASSSSGIYNEQFF
clone size: -; CDR3 length: 13; V gene: TRBV29-1; J gene: TRBJ1-2; CDR3 protein: CSVEWADRYGYTF
clone size: -; CDR3 length: 15; V gene: TRBV5-1; J gene: TRBJ2-2; CDR3 protein: CASSIYLGGAGELFF
clone size: -; CDR3 length: 14; V gene: TRBV6-5; J gene: TRBJ1-1; CDR3 protein: CASSPTGRNTEAFF
clone size: -; CDR3 length: 14; V gene: TRBV6-1; J gene: TRBJ1-5; CDR3 protein: CASSEANSNQPQHF